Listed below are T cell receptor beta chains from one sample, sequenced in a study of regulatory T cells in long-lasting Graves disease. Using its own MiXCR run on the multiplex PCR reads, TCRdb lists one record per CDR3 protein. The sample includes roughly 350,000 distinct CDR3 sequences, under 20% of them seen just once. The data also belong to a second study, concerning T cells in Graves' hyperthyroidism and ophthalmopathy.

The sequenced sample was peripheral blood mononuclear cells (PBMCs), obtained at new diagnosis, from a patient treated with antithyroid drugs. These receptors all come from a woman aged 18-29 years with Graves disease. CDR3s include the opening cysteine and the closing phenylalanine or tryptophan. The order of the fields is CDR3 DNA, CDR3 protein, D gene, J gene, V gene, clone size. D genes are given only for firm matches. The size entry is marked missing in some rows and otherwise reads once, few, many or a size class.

CDR3 DNA: TGTGCCAGCAGACCCACAGGGACCTCCTCTGGGGCCAACGTCCTGACTTTC
CDR3 protein: CASRPTGTSSGANVLTF
D gene: -
J gene: TRBJ2-6
V gene: TRBV11-2
clone size: few

CDR3 DNA: TGCGCCAGCAGCTTGGGGGTGGGGCAAGGTGCCACAGATACGCAGTATTTT
CDR3 protein: CASSLGVGQGATDTQYF
D gene: -
J gene: TRBJ2-3
V gene: TRBV5-1
clone size: many

CDR3 DNA: TGTGCCAGCAGTCTAGGGACAGGGGTACAATCACCCCTCCACTTT
CDR3 protein: CASSLGTGVQSPLHF
D gene: TRBD1
J gene: TRBJ1-6
V gene: TRBV6-1
clone size: many

CDR3 DNA: TGCGCCAGCAGCATCCCAGGCGGGACTAATGAAAAACTGTTTTTT
CDR3 protein: CASSIPGGTNEKLFF
D gene: -
J gene: TRBJ1-4
V gene: TRBV4-1
clone size: few

CDR3 DNA: TGCGCCAGCGGGTCCGGGAACGCGAACACTGAAGCTTTCTTT
CDR3 protein: CASGSGNANTEAFF
D gene: -
J gene: TRBJ1-1
V gene: TRBV5-1
clone size: many

CDR3 DNA: TGTGCCAGCAGTTTCCCGGAGGGTGAAGCTTTCTTT
CDR3 protein: CASSFPEGEAFF
D gene: -
J gene: TRBJ1-1
V gene: TRBV28
clone size: -

CDR3 DNA: TGTGCCAGCTCACCGGGGACTAGCGGAATCTACGAGCAGTACTTC
CDR3 protein: CASSPGTSGIYEQYF
D gene: TRBD2
J gene: TRBJ2-7
V gene: TRBV18
clone size: many

CDR3 DNA: TGTGCCAGCAGGGGCGATTATAATTCACCCCTCCACTTT
CDR3 protein: CASRGDYNSPLHF
D gene: -
J gene: TRBJ1-6
V gene: TRBV2
clone size: few

CDR3 DNA: TGTGCCAGCAGCCGTCGGACAGGAGGAACGGACGAGCAGTACTTC
CDR3 protein: CASSRRTGGTDEQYF
D gene: TRBD1
J gene: TRBJ2-7
V gene: TRBV7-9
clone size: once

CDR3 DNA: TGCAGTGCTGGAGGGACCAGCGCTGGGACAGATACGCAGTATTTT
CDR3 protein: CSAGGTSAGTDTQYF
D gene: -
J gene: TRBJ2-3
V gene: TRBV20-1
clone size: many

CDR3 DNA: TGCAGCGCGAGATCAACTAGCGGGAGAAGCACAGATACGCAGTATTTT
CDR3 protein: CSARSTSGRSTDTQYF
D gene: TRBD2
J gene: TRBJ2-3
V gene: TRBV29-1
clone size: many

CDR3 DNA: TGTGCCAGCAGTGAACTGGCTAGCGGGAGGGCCACAGGGAGAGAGACCCAGTACTTC
CDR3 protein: CASSELASGRATGRETQYF
D gene: TRBD2
J gene: TRBJ2-5
V gene: TRBV7-3
clone size: -

CDR3 DNA: TGTGCCACCTTACAGACCGGGGGGCCCTTCCAAGAGACCCAGTACTTC
CDR3 protein: CATLQTGGPFQETQYF
D gene: -
J gene: TRBJ2-5
V gene: TRBV28
clone size: -

CDR3 DNA: TGTGCCAGCAGCTTAGCGGGCTTCTATGGCTACACCTTC
CDR3 protein: CASSLAGFYGYTF
D gene: -
J gene: TRBJ1-2
V gene: TRBV12-3/TRBV12-4
clone size: many

CDR3 DNA: TGTGCCAGCAGTTTAAGGTCGAGGGACAGGGGGCCTACAACTAATGAAAAACTGTTTTTT
CDR3 protein: CASSLRSRDRGPTTNEKLFF
D gene: TRBD1
J gene: TRBJ1-4
V gene: TRBV28
clone size: -

CDR3 DNA: TGTGCCAGCAGTTTGGACATTGGGGACGAGCAGTACTTC
CDR3 protein: CASSLDIGDEQYF
D gene: -
J gene: TRBJ2-7
V gene: TRBV27
clone size: many

CDR3 DNA: TGCGCCAGCAGTGAGTCGTCAGGGGGCCTATACTACGAGCAGTACTTC
CDR3 protein: CASSESSGGLYYEQYF
D gene: TRBD1
J gene: TRBJ2-7
V gene: TRBV10-1
clone size: -

CDR3 DNA: TGTGCCAGCAGCTTACGGCCACAAGCCCTCTACGAGCAGTACTTC
CDR3 protein: CASSLRPQALYEQYF
D gene: -
J gene: TRBJ2-7
V gene: TRBV11-1
clone size: few

CDR3 DNA: TGTGCCAGCAGTTACGCCAGGACAGGGGTGGAGGGCTACACCTTC
CDR3 protein: CASSYARTGVEGYTF
D gene: TRBD1
J gene: TRBJ1-2
V gene: TRBV28
clone size: once

CDR3 DNA: TGTGCCAGCTTGGGGGTGGGAGAGACCCAGTACTTC
CDR3 protein: CASLGVGETQYF
D gene: -
J gene: TRBJ2-5
V gene: TRBV11-2
clone size: many

CDR3 DNA: TGTGCCAGTAGGCAGACAGGGAGAGAGACCCAGTACTTC
CDR3 protein: CASRQTGRETQYF
D gene: TRBD1
J gene: TRBJ2-5
V gene: TRBV19
clone size: -

CDR3 DNA: TGTGCCAGCAGCTTGATGACAGGGTTATACAATGAGCAGTTCTTC
CDR3 protein: CASSLMTGLYNEQFF
D gene: TRBD1
J gene: TRBJ2-1
V gene: TRBV6-2/TRBV6-3
clone size: many

CDR3 DNA: TGCAGTGCTAGACGGCGGGGGGCCTACGAGCAGTACTTC
CDR3 protein: CSARRRGAYEQYF
D gene: TRBD2
J gene: TRBJ2-7
V gene: TRBV20-1
clone size: many

CDR3 DNA: TGTGCCAGCAGCGTAGGGACAGACCTCTATGGCTACACCTTC
CDR3 protein: CASSVGTDLYGYTF
D gene: -
J gene: TRBJ1-2
V gene: TRBV9
clone size: -

CDR3 DNA: TGTGCCAGCAGCCAAGGACAGGCGGGAGATACGCAGTATTTT
CDR3 protein: CASSQGQAGDTQYF
D gene: TRBD1
J gene: TRBJ2-3
V gene: TRBV28
clone size: many

CDR3 DNA: TGTGCCAGCAGGCCGCAGGGGGAAACTGAAGCTTTCTTT
CDR3 protein: CASRPQGETEAFF
D gene: TRBD1
J gene: TRBJ1-1
V gene: TRBV7-9
clone size: many